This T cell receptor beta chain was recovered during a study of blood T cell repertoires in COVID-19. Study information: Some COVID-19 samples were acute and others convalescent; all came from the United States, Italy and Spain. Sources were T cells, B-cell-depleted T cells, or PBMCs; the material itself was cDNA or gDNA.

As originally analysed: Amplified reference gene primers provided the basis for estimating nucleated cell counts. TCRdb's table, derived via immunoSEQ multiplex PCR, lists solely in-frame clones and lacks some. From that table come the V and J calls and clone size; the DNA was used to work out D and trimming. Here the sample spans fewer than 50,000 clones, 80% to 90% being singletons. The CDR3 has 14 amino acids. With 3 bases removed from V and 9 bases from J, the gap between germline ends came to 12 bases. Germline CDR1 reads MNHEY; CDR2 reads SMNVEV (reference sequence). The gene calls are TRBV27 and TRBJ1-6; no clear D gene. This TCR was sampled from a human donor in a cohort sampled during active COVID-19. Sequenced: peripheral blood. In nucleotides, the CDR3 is TGTGCCAGCAGTTTCGGCCTTGGAGGTTCACCCCTCCACTTT. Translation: CASSFGLGGSPLHF.